This T cell receptor (beta chain) was documented in a study of blood T cell repertoires in COVID-19. Across the study: The study drew acute and convalescent COVID-19 samples from the United States, Italy and Spain.

Study processing details: For nucleated cells, counts were estimated from reference gene primer amplification. Profiled with immunoSEQ multiplex PCR; TCRdb holds only in-frame clones, not every one. For V, J and clone size, that table is used; D and trimming come from the DNA. The sample carries over 35,000 clones, around 82% recorded once. The CDR3 runs to 16 residues. The V and J ends lost 4 bases and 2 bases, in that order; junction bases with no gene match: 7. In germline, CDR1 is LGHDT, CDR2 YNNKEL (reference sequence). Material: peripheral blood. The genes are TRBV3-1 (or the pseudogene TRBV3-2) and TRBJ2-7, with TRBD2 matching over 11 bases. This clonotype originated in a man aged 35 to 55 with active or convalescent COVID-19. CDR3 loop: CASSPTSGTLTYEQYF. DNA of the CDR3: TGTGCCAGCAGCCCGACTAGCGGGACTCTTACCTACGAGCAGTACTTC.